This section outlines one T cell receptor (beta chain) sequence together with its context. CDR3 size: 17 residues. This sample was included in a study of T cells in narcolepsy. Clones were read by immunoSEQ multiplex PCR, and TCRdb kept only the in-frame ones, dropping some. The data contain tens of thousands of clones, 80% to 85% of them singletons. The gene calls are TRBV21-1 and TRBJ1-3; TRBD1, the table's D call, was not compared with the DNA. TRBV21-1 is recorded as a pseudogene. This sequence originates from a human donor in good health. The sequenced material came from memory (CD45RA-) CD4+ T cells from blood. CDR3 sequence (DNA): TGTGCCTGCACCGGGACAGGGGGCCCCCACTCTGGAAACACCATATATTTT. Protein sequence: CACTGTGGPHSGNTIYF.